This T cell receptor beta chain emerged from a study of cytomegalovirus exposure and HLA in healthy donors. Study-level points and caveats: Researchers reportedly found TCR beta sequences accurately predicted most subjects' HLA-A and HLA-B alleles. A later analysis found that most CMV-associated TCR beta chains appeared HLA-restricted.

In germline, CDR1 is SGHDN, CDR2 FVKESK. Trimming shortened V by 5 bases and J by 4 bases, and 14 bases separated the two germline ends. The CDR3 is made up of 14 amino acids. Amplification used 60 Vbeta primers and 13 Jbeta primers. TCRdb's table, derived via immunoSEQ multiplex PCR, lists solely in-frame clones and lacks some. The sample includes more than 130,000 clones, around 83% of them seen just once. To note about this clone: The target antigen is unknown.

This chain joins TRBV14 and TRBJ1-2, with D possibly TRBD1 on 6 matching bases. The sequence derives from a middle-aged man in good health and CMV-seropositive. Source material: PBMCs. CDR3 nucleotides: TGTGCCAGCAGCATTCGGAACAGGGTCTATGGCTACACCTTC. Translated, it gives CASSIRNRVYGYTF.